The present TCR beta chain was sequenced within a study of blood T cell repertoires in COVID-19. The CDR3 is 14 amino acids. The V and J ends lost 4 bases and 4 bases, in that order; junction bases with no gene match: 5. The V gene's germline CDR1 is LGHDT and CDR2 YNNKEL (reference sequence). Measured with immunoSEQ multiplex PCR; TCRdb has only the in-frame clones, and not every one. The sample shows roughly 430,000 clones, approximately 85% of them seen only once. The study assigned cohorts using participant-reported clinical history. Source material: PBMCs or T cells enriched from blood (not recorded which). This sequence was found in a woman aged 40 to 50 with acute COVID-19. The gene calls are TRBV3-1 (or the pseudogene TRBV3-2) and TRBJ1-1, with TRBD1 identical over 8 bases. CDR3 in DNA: TGTGCCAGCAGCCTCGGACAGGGCGTCACTGAAGCTTTCTTT. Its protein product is CASSLGQGVTEAFF.